This T cell receptor beta chain appears in the sequencing data of a study of T cell responses to AZD1222 COVID-19 vaccine. Study findings and constraints: Baseline testing showed seropositivity in only six AZD1222 recipients.

Libraries were prepared by immunoSEQ multiplex PCR; TCRdb keeps only in-frame clonotypes and omits some of them. The sample shows 75,000 to 100,000 clones, roughly 90% of them seen only once. On this clone itself: Its specificity is not known.

The V end lost 3 bases, the J end lost 11 bases, and 17 bases lay between the germline ends. This CDR3 comprises 13 residues. The sequencing used peripheral blood, collected on day 0 of AZD1222 vaccination. The J gene is TRBJ2-7, the V gene TRBV12-3 or TRBV12-4, with D possibly TRBD1 on 6 matching bases. The sequence derives from an adult in good health. The CDR3 reads CASSFGRGMAEYF. CDR3 nucleotides: TGTGCCAGCAGTTTTGGAAGGGGGATGGCGGAGTACTTC.